These 32 T cell receptor beta chains originate from one sample sequenced in a study of Tregs in tolerant kidney transplant recipients. Related graft donors supplied nonmyeloablative bone marrow transplants, and mixed chimerism was transient. The repertoire was sequenced with immunoSEQ multiplex PCR; TCRdb's copy has only in-frame clones and lacks some. This sample's clone table lists about 16,000 clones. Sequenced here: CD4+ T cells from blood (PBMCs), sampled 12 months after the transplant. The receptors shown here come from a human patient who received a combined kidney and bone marrow transplant. Part of the T cell pool may stem from the graft donor.

As for this clone: The read halts 3 residues ahead of the CDR3 end, with the missing end drawn from the germline J gene. The chain employs TRBV12-3 or TRBV12-4 and TRBJ2-2, with TRBD1 identical over 8 bases. The junction had 2 bases not matched to a gene; V was cut back by 5 bases and J by 6 bases. CDR3 size: 13 residues. The CDR3 here is CASSGQGAGELFF. The sequenced CDR3 bases are TGTGCCAGCAGTGGACAGGGAGCCGGGGAG.

As for this clone: The read halts 3 residues ahead of the CDR3 end, with the missing end drawn from the germline J gene. The chain couples TRBV19 to TRBJ2-1; no clear D. The V end lost 5 bases, the J end lost 3 bases, and 11 bases lay between the germline ends. CDR3 length: 14 amino acids. The germline V gene has CDR1 LNHDA and CDR2 SQIVND (reference sequence). Incomplete CDR3 DNA: TGTGCCAGTAGTCCCGGTAATAACTACAATGAG. Translated: CASSPGNNYNE. The full CDR3 protein is CASSPGNNYNEQFF.

Comments on this clone: From the germline J gene comes the end of the CDR3, since the read stops 3 residues before it. The chain has TRBV20-1 and TRBJ2-3; D might be TRBD1 (5 bases). Germline loops: CDR1 DFQATT, CDR2 SNEGSKA (reference sequence). The CDR3 has 14 residues. Trimming cost V 6 bases and J 0 bases, with 13 bases left between them. The CDR3 is CSAKGQASTDTQYF. Partial CDR3 DNA: TGCAGTGCCAAGGGGCAGGCCAGCACAGATACG.

By frequency, this clone is medium-sized (0.01 to 0.1%). The DNA read from the CDR3 is TGTGCCAGCCCGGAGGGCCGGGGCGGGGAG. It is translated as CASPEGRGGE. The CDR3 reads in full as CASPEGRGGELFF. The chain has TRBV7-3 and TRBJ2-2; perhaps TRBD2 as D (6 bases). The CDR3 extends 3 residues past the end of the read, so its final part is completed from the germline J gene. The germline CDR1 and CDR2 sequences are SGHTA and FQGTGA. V gave up 8 bases and J gave up 7 bases, with 14 bases separating them. The CDR3 loop spans 13 amino acids.

Points on this clone: From the germline J gene comes the end of the CDR3, since the read stops 3 residues before it. The rearrangement links TRBV19 to TRBJ2-7, with D possibly TRBD2 on 6 matching bases. The V gene's germline CDR1 is LNHDA and CDR2 SQIVND (reference sequence). V lost 6 bases, J lost 1 base, and 16 bases lay in between. This CDR3 region has 15 residues. CDR3: CASSSRPGESYEQYF. The sequenced CDR3 bases are TGTGCCAGTAGCTCACGTCCGGGGGAATCCTACGAG. The whole variable domain, remainder taken from reference TRBV19 and TRBJ2-7, is DGGITQSPKYLFRKEGQNVTLSCEQNLNHDAMYWYRQDPGQGLRLIYYSQIVNDFQKGDIAEGYSVSREKKESFPLTVTSAQKNPTAFYLCASSSRPGESYEQYFGPGTRLTVT.

In regard to this clone: The read terminates 3 residues ahead of where the CDR3 ends, so the germline J gene completes it. The chain recombines TRBV5-4 with TRBJ2-5; 7 nucleotides line up with TRBD2. The V segment lost 4 bases and the J segment 2 bases; nucleotides outside the gene matches: 11. The CDR3 loop spans 16 amino acids. Germline loops: CDR1 SGHNT, CDR2 YYREEE (reference sequence). The CDR3 bases that were read are TGTGCCAGCAGCGAATCCCTAGCGGAGCCACAAGAGACC. Translated, it gives CASSESLAEPQET. The CDR3 reads in full as CASSESLAEPQETQYF.

This clone shows up as medium-sized by frequency. The CDR3 end lies 3 residues beyond the end of the read and is filled in from the germline J gene. The chain couples TRBV12-3 or TRBV12-4 to TRBJ1-1; no definite D call. This CDR3 is 15 amino acids long. V was shortened by 3 bases and J by 1 base, with 12 bases between the two germline ends. The chain's CDR3 is CASSFSDLGNTEAFF. Partial CDR3 DNA: TGTGCCAGCAGTTTTAGCGATTTGGGGAACACTGAA.

As regards this clone: The read falls 3 residues short of the CDR3 end, and the missing part is taken from the germline J gene. The V gene is TRBV5-1, the J gene TRBJ2-3, with TRBD2 matching 12 bases. The germline CDR1 and CDR2 sequences are SGHRS and YFSETQ. CDR3 length: 16 amino acids. After removal of 4 bases from V and 0 bases from J, the junction contained 3 bases not matched to a gene. Partial CDR3 DNA: TGCGCCAGCAGCACAGGGACTAGCGGGAGCACAGATACG. It specifies CASSTGTSGSTDT. The complete CDR3 protein is CASSTGTSGSTDTQYF.

Of note for this clone: The read comes to an end 3 residues before the CDR3 does, leaving the germline J gene to fill in the end. The chain joins TRBV5-4 to TRBJ1-6; maybe TRBD1 (6 bases). Germline CDR1 SGHNT, CDR2 YYREEE (reference sequence). The V end was cut by 5 bases, the J end by 10 bases, with 16 bases between. The length of the CDR3 is 14 residues. CDR3 DNA (partial): TGTGCCAGCAGGGCTCAGGGGTCGGTATCACCC. This sequence encodes CASRAQGSVSP. Given in full, the CDR3 is CASRAQGSVSPLHF.

Comment on this clone: Read sequence stops 3 residues before the CDR3 end, and the germline J gene provides the missing end. The rearrangement joins TRBV7-9 to TRBJ1-2; D gene ambiguous. Germline V lookup: CDR1 SEHNR, CDR2 FQNEAQ (reference sequence). V was trimmed by 1 base and J by 3 bases, leaving 6 bases between them. The length of the CDR3 is 13 residues. The CDR3 loop is CASSLDVDYGYTF. CDR3 bases read: TGTGCCAGCAGCTTAGATGTAGACTATGGC.

With respect to this clone: The CDR3 extends 3 residues past the end of the read, so its final part is completed from the germline J gene. The sample holds other DNA sequences that translate to the same CDR3. The J gene is TRBJ2-3, the V gene TRBV7-2; D possibly corresponds to TRBD1 (6 bases). Trimming left V 3 bases short and J 3 bases short, with 13 bases between. The CDR3 runs to 15 residues. Germline V gene data show CDR1 as SGHTA and CDR2 as FQGNSA. The CDR3: CASSFQQGYTDTQYF. The CDR3 DNA, read in part, is TGTGCCAGCAGCTTTCAACAGGGCTATACAGATACG.

Frequency places this clone as medium-sized. The read ends 3 residues before the CDR3 terminus; that terminus is restored from the germline J gene. The chain has TRBV20-1 and TRBJ2-7, with a possible D match to TRBD1 (7 bases). CDR1 DFQATT and CDR2 SNEGSKA come from the germline V gene (reference sequence). V gave up 0 bases and J gave up 5 bases, with 14 bases separating them. The length of the CDR3 is 14 residues. This CDR3 reads CSARDRRGQDEQYF. The covered CDR3 bases are TGCAGTGCTAGAGATAGGAGGGGGCAGGACGAG.

Remarks on this clone: With the read ending 3 residues before the CDR3 end, the germline J gene is used to fill in that end. This sequence joins TRBV9 and TRBJ2-2; D gene uncertain. V was pared by 3 bases and J by 1 base, with 7 bases between. Germline V lookup: CDR1 SGDLS, CDR2 YYNGEE. CDR3 length: 14 residues. The CDR3 DNA, read in part, is TGTGCCAGCAGCGGCGGCTTGAACACCGGGGAG. It codes for CASSGGLNTGE. The whole CDR3 sequence reads CASSGGLNTGELFF.

In terms of frequency, this clone is medium-sized. The read stops 3 residues short of the end of the CDR3; the missing end is completed from the germline J gene. The chain uses TRBV20-1 and TRBJ2-3; weak D call: TRBD1 (5 bases). The CDR3 is made up of 17 amino acids. Deletions cut 2 bases from V and 0 bases from J, with 18 bases between. Germline V lookup: CDR1 DFQATT, CDR2 SNEGSKA (reference sequence). The sequenced part of the CDR3 DNA is TGCAGTGCTAGAAGCCCAGGGCCCTTGAGGAGCACAGATACG. This translates into CSARSPGPLRSTDT. The whole CDR3 protein reads CSARSPGPLRSTDTQYF.

As to this clone: Coverage ceases 3 residues before the CDR3 finishes, and the germline J gene fills in the end. The V call is TRBV7-6, the J call TRBJ2-1; TRBD1 matches 7 bases. Germline V gene lookup returns CDR1 SGHVS and CDR2 FNYEAQ. V dropped 1 base and J dropped 5; count of bases not matched to a gene: 11. This CDR3 comprises 17 residues. The CDR3 is CASSLELLGTVNNEQFF. CDR3 bases read: TGTGCCAGCAGCTTAGAGCTTCTCGGGACAGTCAACAATGAG.

On this clone itself: The read terminates 3 residues before the CDR3 end, so the remaining end is supplied by the germline J gene. The rearrangement links TRBV20-1 to TRBJ2-7; 9 bases match TRBD2. Germline assignment: CDR1 DFQATT and CDR2 SNEGSKA (reference sequence). The CDR3 is 14 residues long. The V gene end was trimmed by 1 base and the J gene end by 2 bases; junction bases not matched to a gene: 3. CDR3 DNA (partial): TGCAGTGCTAGAGCTCCTAGCGGGACCTACGAG. Protein sequence: CSARAPSGTYE. The full-length CDR3 reads as CSARAPSGTYEQYF.

The CDR3 bases that were read are TGCAGTGCTACCCGGACTAGCGGGAGACCGGGGGAG. Translated: CSATRTSGRPGE. The full CDR3 sequence reads CSATRTSGRPGELFF. V usage is TRBV20-1 and J usage is TRBJ2-2; TRBD2 agrees at 13 bases. From the germline J gene comes the end of the CDR3, since the read stops 3 residues before it. CDR1 is DFQATT, CDR2 SNEGSKA, per germline (reference sequence). The CDR3 runs 15 residues. V trimming: 4 bases; J trimming: 8 bases; junction bases outside the gene matches: 7.

Notes on this clone: The CDR3 end is not reached by the read, which stops 3 residues before it; the germline J gene fills it in. The chain is built from TRBV29-1 and TRBJ2-2; no reliable D call. V lost 1 base and J 7 bases, leaving 7 bases between the germline ends. This CDR3 has 12 amino acids. Germline lookup yields CDR1 SQVTM and CDR2 ANQGSEA. The CDR3 here is CSVEGPSGELFF. The part of the CDR3 DNA that was read is TGCAGCGTTGAAGGGCCCAGCGGGGAG.

The part of the CDR3 DNA that was read is TGTGCCAGCAGACTAGCTATTGAAACAGATACG. Translated: CASRLAIETDT. The CDR3 in full is CASRLAIETDTQYF. The chain is built from TRBV28 and TRBJ2-3, with D maybe TRBD2 (6 bases). Read coverage stops 3 residues before the CDR3 terminus; the germline J gene supplies the remainder. The CDR3 spans 14 residues. The germline V gene encodes CDR1 MDHEN and CDR2 SYDVKM. V was clipped by 6 bases and J by 3 bases, with 13 bases between them.

As for this clone: The sequenced fragment ends 3 residues before the CDR3 boundary, so the rest is inferred from the germline J gene. V and J are TRBV18 and TRBJ2-6; maybe TRBD1 (6 bases). Germline-derived CDR1 and CDR2 are KGHSH and LQKENI. With 5 bases removed from V and 2 bases from J, the gap between germline ends came to 7 bases. The CDR3 has 14 amino acids. CDR3 bases read: TGTGCCAGCTCAGGGGGCCCTGGGGCCAACGTC. Translated: CASSGGPGANV. The full CDR3 reads CASSGGPGANVLTF.

As regards this clone: The read is 3 residues too short to cover the CDR3 end, so that end is filled in from the germline J gene. The V call is TRBV7-6, the J call TRBJ1-6; TRBD1 is a possible D gene (6 bases). The CDR3 sequence is 14 residues long. Between the trimmed V and J ends, which lost 2 bases and 10 bases, there was a span of 12 bases. The germline CDR1 and CDR2 sequences are SGHVS and FNYEAQ. CDR3 DNA (partial): TGTGCCAGCAGCTTACCAGGGGCGAACTCACCC. Its protein product is CASSLPGANSP. In full, the CDR3 reads CASSLPGANSPLHF.

A remark on this clone: Read data end 3 residues before the CDR3 end; the end is taken from the germline J gene. Other DNA sequences in the same sample also yield this CDR3. The chain carries TRBV18 and TRBJ2-5; 7 bases agree with TRBD2. The CDR3 length is 15 residues. V lost 3 bases and J lost 7; bases outside the gene matches: 11. Germline CDR1 and CDR2: KGHSH and LQKENI. CDR3 loop: CASSPTGTTGGTQYF. CDR3 bases read: TGTGCCAGCTCACCCACCGGGACTACCGGAGGGACC. The full variable domain, its missing parts supplied by reference TRBV18 and TRBJ2-5, is NAGVMQNPRHLVRRRGQEARLRCSPMKGHSHVYWYRQLPEEGLKFMVYLQKENIIDESGMPKERFSAEFPKEGPSILRIQQVVRGDSAAYFCASSPTGTTGGTQYFGPGTRLLVL.

As regards this clone: The CDR3 end is not reached by the read, which stops 3 residues before it; the germline J gene fills it in. The chain joins TRBV10-2 to TRBJ1-1; the match to TRBD1 covers 11 bases. V lost 5 bases to trimming and J lost 5 bases; unmatched junction nucleotides: 10. The CDR3 is 16 residues long. Germline V gives CDR1 WSHSY, CDR2 SAAADI. The CDR3 loop is CASSSGQGAVRTEAFF. The DNA read from the CDR3 is TGCGCCAGCAGTTCTGGACAGGGGGCCGTGCGGACTGAA.

This CDR3 is CASSPSTGEKEKLFF. The covered CDR3 bases are TGTGCCAGCTCACCCTCGACAGGGGAAAAAGAAAAA. V usage is TRBV18 and J usage is TRBJ1-4; 8 bases line up with TRBD1. The missing CDR3 end, 3 residues past where the read stops, is filled in from the germline J gene. The CDR3 sequence is 15 residues long. Germline assignment: CDR1 KGHSH and CDR2 LQKENI. The V segment lost 3 bases and the J segment 8 bases; nucleotides outside the gene matches: 8.

Concerning this clone itself: Read data end 3 residues before the CDR3 end; the end is taken from the germline J gene. The rearrangement uses TRBV11-2 and TRBJ2-1, with 7 bases aligning to TRBD1. V shed 3 bases, J shed 9 bases, and the junction held 8 bases outside the gene matches. The length of the CDR3 is 14 residues. Per the germline V gene, CDR1 is SGHAT and CDR2 is FQNNGV. The DNA read from the CDR3 is TGTGCCAGCAGCTTCACGGACAGGCTGAGTGAG. Its translation is CASSFTDRLSE. The CDR3 as a whole reads CASSFTDRLSEQFF.

Remarks on this clone: The read halts 3 residues ahead of the CDR3 end, with the missing end drawn from the germline J gene. The chain recombines TRBV2 with TRBJ1-6; D is possibly TRBD1 (5 bases). The germline V and J ends were trimmed by 5 bases and 10 bases, with 18 bases remaining between them. Germline V gene sequence: CDR1 SNHLY, CDR2 FYNNEI. This CDR3 is 15 amino acids long. The CDR3 bases that were read are TGTGCCAGCAGTCCGACGGCAGGCAGGGAATCACCC. This translates into CASSPTAGRESP. The CDR3 in its entirety is CASSPTAGRESPLHF.

About this clone itself: The read ends 3 residues before the CDR3 terminus; that terminus is restored from the germline J gene. The chain employs TRBV5-4 and TRBJ2-5; the D gene is possibly TRBD1 (6 bases). The CDR3 loop spans 13 amino acids. Germline CDR1 SGHNT, CDR2 YYREEE (reference sequence). V was shortened by 4 bases and J by 6 bases, with 13 bases between the two germline ends. Here the CDR3 reads CASSVYQGKTQYF. CDR3 bases read: TGTGCCAGCAGCGTTTACCAGGGGAAGACC.

As to this clone: The read terminates 3 residues ahead of where the CDR3 ends, so the germline J gene completes it. The chain is built from TRBV7-9 and TRBJ2-2; D not certain. Per the germline V gene, CDR1 is SEHNR and CDR2 is FQNEAQ (reference sequence). Trimming pared 2 bases from V and 0 bases from J, leaving 7 bases between. The CDR3 covers 15 residues. The CDR3 here is CASSLSRPNTGELFF. CDR3 bases read: TGTGCCAGCAGCTTATCGAGGCCGAACACCGGGGAG.

To note about this clone: From the germline J gene comes the end of the CDR3, since the read stops 3 residues before it. The J gene is TRBJ2-3, the V gene TRBV2, with TRBD2 identical over 8 bases. The CDR3 has 16 amino acids. The junction had 10 bases not matched to a gene; V was cut back by 7 bases and J by 1 base. The germline gives CDR1 SNHLY, CDR2 FYNNEI. The CDR3 loop reads CASTKGLAGGTDTQYF. The sequenced part of the CDR3 DNA is TGTGCCAGCACTAAAGGGCTAGCGGGTGGCACAGATACG. Full variable domain (rest looked up from reference TRBV2 and TRBJ2-3): EPEVTQTPSHQVTQMGQEVILRCVPISNHLYFYWYRQILGQKVEFLVSFYNNEISEKSEIFDDQFSVERPDGSNFTLKIRSTKLEDSAMYFCASTKGLAGGTDTQYFGPGTRLTVL.

To note about this clone: The read finishes 3 residues shy of the CDR3 end, and the germline J gene is used to complete it. V usage is TRBV7-9 and J usage is TRBJ1-4; tentatively, D is TRBD1 (5 bases). This CDR3 comprises 14 residues. The V gene lost 0 bases and the J gene lost 8 bases, with 10 bases spanning the gap. Germline V lookup: CDR1 SEHNR, CDR2 FQNEAQ (reference sequence). The CDR3 here is CASSLAGGREKLFF. The sequenced CDR3 bases are TGTGCCAGCAGCTTAGCCGGGGGAAGAGAAAAA.

Of note for this clone: The CDR3 extends 3 residues past the end of the read, so its final part is completed from the germline J gene. The chain recombines TRBV11-1 with TRBJ2-1, with D possibly being TRBD2 (6 bases). Trimming removed 5 bases from V and 4 bases from J, with 12 bases in between. CDR1 SGHAT and CDR2 FQDESV come from the germline V gene (reference sequence). This CDR3 comprises 14 residues. The CDR3: CASSPGRGYNEQFF. CDR3 DNA (partial): TGTGCCAGCAGCCCCGGGCGGGGATACAATGAG.

In the case of this clone: The read ends 3 residues before the CDR3 terminus; that terminus is restored from the germline J gene. The chain is built from TRBV5-4 and TRBJ2-7; 11 bases agree with TRBD2. This CDR3 is built from 15 residues. V was clipped by 0 bases and J by 2 bases; unmatched bases: 1. Germline CDR1 is SGHNT and CDR2 is YYREEE (reference sequence). CDR3 in amino acids: CASSLGLAGTYEQYF. The sequenced part of the CDR3 DNA is TGTGCCAGCAGCTTGGGACTAGCGGGAACCTACGAG.